This T cell receptor (beta chain) was identified in a study of radiation and T cells in renal cell carcinoma. Time point indicated: blood 4 weeks post-SBRT, at nephrectomy. Treatment given: 15 Gy SBRT to primary tumor, nephrectomy 4 weeks later. Nephrectomy followed 15 Gy stereotactic body radiation by 4 weeks. The germline CDR1 and CDR2 sequences are LNHDA and SQIVND (reference sequence). This CDR3 is 14 amino acids long. Between the trimmed V and J ends, which lost 6 bases and 7 bases, there was a span of 16 bases. TCRdb keeps only in-frame clones here, not all; method: immunoSEQ multiplex PCR. The sample carries about 170,000 clones, 88% recorded once. This clone has a single count.

The chain is built from TRBV19 and TRBJ1-5; D gene ambiguous. The source of this sequence is a woman aged 50 to 60 with renal cell carcinoma. This material consisted of blood, taken from a patient whose treatment included radiotherapy and nephrectomy. The CDR3 DNA is TGTGCCAGTAGGGGCAGTGGGTCTCTACAGCCCCAGCATTTT. Translated, it gives CASRGSGSLQPQHF.